The clone carrying this T cell receptor (beta chain) was counted many times. What it recognizes is unknown. These data originate in a study of neurological immune-mediated disorders. Template-switch 5'RACE cDNA synthesis added a 10-nucleotide unique molecular identifier. TCRdb reanalysed the 5' RACE reads using MiXCR and keeps one entry per CDR3 protein. This table holds tens of thousands of distinct CDR3 sequences, approximately 11% found once. Study findings and constraints: No CDR3 amino acid sequences recurred among expanded clones across subjects, suggesting private repertoires in all groups.

V was shortened by 6 bases and J by 4 bases, with 24 bases between the two germline ends. This CDR3 region has 16 residues. CDR1 is DFQATT, CDR2 SNEGSKA, per germline (reference sequence). Time point denoted: longitudinal time-point 1 (baseline). The sequence derives from a male donor with HTLV-1-associated myelopathy (HAM/TSP). This sequence joins TRBV20-1 and TRBJ2-5; perhaps TRBD1 as D (6 bases). What was sequenced was PBMCs. For the CDR3, the DNA is TGCAGTGCCAACCCACGACAGGCCGAAAGGCGAGAGACCCAGTACTTC. Its protein product is CSANPRQAERRETQYF.